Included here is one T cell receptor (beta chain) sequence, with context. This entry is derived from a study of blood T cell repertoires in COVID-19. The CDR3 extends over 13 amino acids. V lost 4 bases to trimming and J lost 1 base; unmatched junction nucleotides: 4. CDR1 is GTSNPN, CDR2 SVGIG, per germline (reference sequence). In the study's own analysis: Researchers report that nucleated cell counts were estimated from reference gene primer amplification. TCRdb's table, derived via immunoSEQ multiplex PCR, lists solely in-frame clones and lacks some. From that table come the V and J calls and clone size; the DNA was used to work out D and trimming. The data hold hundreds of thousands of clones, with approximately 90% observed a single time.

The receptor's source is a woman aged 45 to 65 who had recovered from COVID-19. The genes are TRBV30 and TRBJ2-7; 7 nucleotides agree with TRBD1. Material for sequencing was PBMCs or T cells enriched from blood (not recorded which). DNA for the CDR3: TGTGCCTGGACAGGGGGTCAGTCCTACGAGCAGTACTTC. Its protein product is CAWTGGQSYEQYF.